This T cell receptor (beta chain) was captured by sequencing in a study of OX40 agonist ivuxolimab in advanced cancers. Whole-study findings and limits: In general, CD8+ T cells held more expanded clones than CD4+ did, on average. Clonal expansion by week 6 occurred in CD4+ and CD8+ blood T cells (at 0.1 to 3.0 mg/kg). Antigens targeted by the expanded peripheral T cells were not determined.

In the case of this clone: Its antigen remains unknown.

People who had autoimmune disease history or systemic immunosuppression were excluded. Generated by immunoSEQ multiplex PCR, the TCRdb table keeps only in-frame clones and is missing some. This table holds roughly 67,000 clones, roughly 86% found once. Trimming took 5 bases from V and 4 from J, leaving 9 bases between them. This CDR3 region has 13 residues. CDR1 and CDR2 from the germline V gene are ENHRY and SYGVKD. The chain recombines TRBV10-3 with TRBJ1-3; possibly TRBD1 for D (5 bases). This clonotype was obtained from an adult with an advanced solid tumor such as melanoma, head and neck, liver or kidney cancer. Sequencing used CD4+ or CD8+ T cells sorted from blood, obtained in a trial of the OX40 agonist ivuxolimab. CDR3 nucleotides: TGTGCCATCAGTCGGACAACCGGAAACACCATATATTTT. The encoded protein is CAISRTTGNTIYF.